A selection of T cell receptor beta chains follows, all from one sample in a study of response to subunit inactivated influenza vaccine. TCRdb re-called the RT-PCR reads through MiXCR, storing one row per CDR3 protein. The sample yields 500,000 to 600,000 distinct CDR3 sequences, approximately 12% seen once. The source was PBMCs from blood, collected on the day of vaccination. These receptors all come from a man over 45 who received an inactivated influenza vaccine. The conserved cysteine and the conserved F or W are not part of the CDR3 here. Each record gives: J gene, V gene, CDR3 protein.

TRBJ1-1 TRBV12-3/TRBV12-4 AFSLALIGLGGGEAF
TRBJ1-1 TRBV6-5 ASSYTPRTEAF
TRBJ2-5 TRBV28 ASSFGRGRETQY
TRBJ2-1 TRBV14 ASSIFRGPNEQF
TRBJ2-7 TRBV11-2 ASALAGGNREQY
TRBJ2-6 TRBV7-2 ASSSRGGANVLT
TRBJ2-1 TRBV5-6 ASSLGLFDEQF
TRBJ2-1 TRBV7-8 ASSLRQGMDNEQF
TRBJ2-2 TRBV7-8 ASSHQARITTGELF
TRBJ1-3 TRBV27 ASSPHRGLSGNTIY
TRBJ2-2 TRBV11-2 ASSIPVAGSTGELF
TRBJ1-5 TRBV20-1 SARVPRGSGIVGNQPQH
TRBJ2-5 TRBV12-3/TRBV12-4 ASSAGGLAGRETQY
TRBJ2-1 TRBV11-1 ASSLGSPEQF
TRBJ2-3 TRBV2 ASSDKDYTDTQY
TRBJ2-1 TRBV5-1 ASSIALAGGNNEQF
TRBJ2-3 TRBV7-9 ASSLDITLPDTQY